Each of the 5 T cell receptor beta chains below was sequenced from the same sample in a study of blood T cell repertoires in COVID-19. Measured with immunoSEQ multiplex PCR; TCRdb has only the in-frame clones, and not every one. The table records 240,000 or so clones, around nine tenths of them present only once. Sequencing was performed on peripheral blood. Receptor source: a middle-aged woman who had recovered from COVID-19.

The V gene is TRBV20-1, the J gene TRBJ1-5; 11 positions match TRBD1. The CDR3 contains 17 residues. Germline CDR1 and CDR2: DFQATT and SNEGSKA (reference sequence). J was trimmed by 0 bases and V by 3 bases; bases with no gene match: 7. CDR3 amino acids: CSASGTGGLFSNQPQHF. In nucleotides, the CDR3 is TGCAGTGCTAGTGGGACAGGGGGTCTATTTAGCAATCAGCCCCAGCATTTT.

The chain is built from TRBV10-2 and TRBJ2-2; 11 bases are shared with TRBD2. Germline values: CDR1 WSHSY, CDR2 SAAADI. The junction had 11 bases not matched to a gene; V was cut back by 4 bases and J by 7 bases. The CDR3 extends over 17 amino acids. The DNA of the CDR3 is TGCGCCAGCAGTGGACCTCTAGCGGGAGGAAAAGGCGGGGAGCTGTTTTTT. Protein: CASSGPLAGGKGGELFF.

The rearrangement joins TRBV5-8 to TRBJ2-5; TRBD2 matches 7 bases. The CDR3 extends over 15 amino acids. Germline CDR1 SGHTS, CDR2 YDEGEE. The V gene end was trimmed by 0 bases and the J gene end by 1 base; junction bases not matched to a gene: 3. The CDR3 is CASSLGLAGQETQYF. CDR3 sequence (DNA): TGTGCCAGCAGCTTGGGACTAGCCGGCCAAGAGACCCAGTACTTC. Full variable domain (rest looked up from reference TRBV5-8 and TRBJ2-5): EAGVTQSPTHLIKTRGQQATLRCSPISGHTSVYWYQQALGLGLQFLLWYDEGEERNRGNFPPRFSGRQFPNYSSELNVNALELEDSALYLCASSLGLAGQETQYFGPGTRLLVL.

This chain joins TRBV7-9 and TRBJ2-2; 8 bases agree with TRBD1. V lost 5 bases, J lost 1 base, and 6 bases stayed unmatched. CDR1 and CDR2 from the germline V gene are SEHNR and FQNEAQ (reference sequence). The CDR3 is 16 amino acids. In DNA form, the CDR3 reads TGTGCCAGCAGCACTAGACAGGGGAGGAACACCGGGGAGCTGTTTTTT. This encodes CASSTRQGRNTGELFF.

With respect to this clone: A junction end diverges from the germline sequence, so it may reflect a read error. The chain has TRBV28 and TRBJ1-2, with a weak D call TRBD1 (6 bases). CDR3 size: 13 residues. The V gene's germline CDR1 is MDHEN and CDR2 SYDVKM. The CDR3 DNA reads as TGTGCCAGCAGCCCACTATCGGACAGAGGGGTTTCTTTC. Amino acids: CASSPLSDRGVSF.